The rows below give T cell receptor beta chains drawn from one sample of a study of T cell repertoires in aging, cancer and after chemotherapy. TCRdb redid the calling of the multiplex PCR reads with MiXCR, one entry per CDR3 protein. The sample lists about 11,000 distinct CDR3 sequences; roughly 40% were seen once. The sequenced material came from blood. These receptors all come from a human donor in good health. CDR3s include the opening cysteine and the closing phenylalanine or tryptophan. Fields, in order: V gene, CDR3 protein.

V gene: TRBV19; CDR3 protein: CASNSGGRGNQPQHF
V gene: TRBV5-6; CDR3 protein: CASSVTRAGGYTF
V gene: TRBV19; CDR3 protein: CASSIGLVGSDTQYF
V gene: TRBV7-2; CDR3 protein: CASSQTGGNQPQHF
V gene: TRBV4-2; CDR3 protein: CASSQVPGLAQNTGELFF
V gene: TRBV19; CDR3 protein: CASSWGDSNQPQHF
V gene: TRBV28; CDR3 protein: CASSRYTDRVREQYF
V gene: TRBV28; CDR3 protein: CASSLRAPGGYGYTF
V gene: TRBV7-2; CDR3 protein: CASSPRRTDNEKLFF
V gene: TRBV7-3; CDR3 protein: CASSPTGTGIYNEQFF
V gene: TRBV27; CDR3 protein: CASSPRRGETQYF
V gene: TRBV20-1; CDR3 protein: CSARGLSPLGDPPTYEQYF
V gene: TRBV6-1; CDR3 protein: CASSRGTREAFF
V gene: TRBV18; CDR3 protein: CASSPPVRVNYGYTF
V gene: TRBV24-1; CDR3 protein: CATSEDDGRVGGYTF
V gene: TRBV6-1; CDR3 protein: CASIVQGEGGYTF
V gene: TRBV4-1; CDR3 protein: CASSHINTGELFF
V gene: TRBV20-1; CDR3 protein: CSAPGSGGTDTQYF
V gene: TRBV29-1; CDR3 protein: CSGVISEAFF
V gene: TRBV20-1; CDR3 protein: CSARLRTAWTQYF
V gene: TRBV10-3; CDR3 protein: CAIRAKGSNYEQYF
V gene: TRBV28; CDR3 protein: CASSLAQGRLYGYTF
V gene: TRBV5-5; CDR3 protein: CASSLWAGSGANVLTF
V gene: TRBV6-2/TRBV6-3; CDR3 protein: CASSKGLDAQAQYF
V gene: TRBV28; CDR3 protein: CASRRHRESYEQYF
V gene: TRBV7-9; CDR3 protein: CASSPEGGSNQPQHF
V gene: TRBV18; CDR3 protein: CASSPLAGYEQYF
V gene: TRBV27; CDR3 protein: CASSLSWQGGNEQFF
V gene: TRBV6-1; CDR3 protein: CASNDGGGASETQYF
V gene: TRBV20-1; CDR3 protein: CSAPLAGQTHNEQFF
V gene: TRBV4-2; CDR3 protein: CASSPGTGVDTQYF
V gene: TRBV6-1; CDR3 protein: CASSRTDTDTQYF
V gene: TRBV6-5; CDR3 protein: CASSHSNTIYF
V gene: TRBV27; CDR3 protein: CASKRQGSQYF
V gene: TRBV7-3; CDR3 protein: CARSLAQGATDTQYF
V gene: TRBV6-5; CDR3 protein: CASSVLRTGAETQYF
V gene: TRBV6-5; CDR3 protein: CASSDVAVGLYEQYF
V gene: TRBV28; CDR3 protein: CASSLFWESIHNEQFF
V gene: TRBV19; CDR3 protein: CASNGGLREKLFF
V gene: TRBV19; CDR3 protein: CASSGQSKDYGYTF
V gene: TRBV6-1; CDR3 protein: CASSEAGGYTF
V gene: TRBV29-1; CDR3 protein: CSVALAGPNEQFF
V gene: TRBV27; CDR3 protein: CASSTFITGNYGYTF
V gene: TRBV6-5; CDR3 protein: CASSYSLGWRTEAFF
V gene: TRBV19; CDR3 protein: CASSINEGQGHQTQYF
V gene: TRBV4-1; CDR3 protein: CASSQIQGALSANVLTF
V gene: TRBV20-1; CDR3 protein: CSASFAGNTIYF
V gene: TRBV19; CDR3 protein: CASSIPLNQPQHF
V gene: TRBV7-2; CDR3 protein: CASSLAGWVTEAFF
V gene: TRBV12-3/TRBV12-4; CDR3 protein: CASSGAGNTIYF
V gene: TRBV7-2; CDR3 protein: CASSLGSYEQYF
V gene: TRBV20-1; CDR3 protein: CSAPGTGDYGYTF
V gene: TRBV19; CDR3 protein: CASSTKGQGTDTQYF
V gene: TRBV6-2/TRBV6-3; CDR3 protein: CASLSGTSGYEQYF
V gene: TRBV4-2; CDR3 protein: CASSQRQGTTYEQYF